Listed here are 16 T cell receptor beta chains from one sample, sequenced in a study of T cells of healthy individuals. TCRdb reprocessed the 5' RACE reads via MiXCR and lists one record per CDR3 protein. This sample has about 96,000 distinct CDR3 sequences, with 15% to 20% found just once. The receptors derive from a human donor in good health.

Of note for this clonotype: Since a much larger clone is just one base distant, this may be a read error. The chain combines TRBV28 with TRBJ1-3, with D possibly matching TRBD1 (5 bases). The CDR3 covers 14 residues. Germline V lookup: CDR1 MDHEN, CDR2 SYDVKM. CDR3 sequence reads: CAGSSAGTSWTIYF. The CDR3 region has the DNA TGTGCCGGCAGTTCTGCCGGGACCTCATGGACCATATATTTT.

This clonotype was picked up many times. The chain recombines TRBV29-1 with TRBJ2-1; tentatively, D is TRBD1 (6 bases). V was trimmed by 6 bases and J by 15 bases, leaving 18 bases between them. This CDR3 contains 11 residues. Per germline, CDR1 SQVTM and CDR2 ANQGSEA. The CDR3 DNA reads TGCAGCGTACCGTGGGGGCAGGGACGGTTCTTC. This sequence encodes CSVPWGQGRFF.

The V and J genes are TRBV3-1 and TRBJ2-5; possible D gene TRBD2, 5 bases. With 5 bases removed from V and 4 bases from J, the gap between germline ends came to 14 bases. Germline values: CDR1 LGHDT, CDR2 YNNKEL (reference sequence). The CDR3 consists of 14 residues. The CDR3 DNA is TGTGCCAGCAGCGTACGGGAAACCGGAGAGACCCAGTACTTC. It codes for CASSVRETGETQYF.

This clonotype appeared once. The V call is TRBV12-3 or TRBV12-4, the J call TRBJ2-1, with D perhaps matching TRBD1 (6 bases). The V end was cut by 3 bases, the J end by 4 bases, with 10 bases between. This CDR3 is built from 14 residues. CDR3 sequence: CASSFGTPYNEQFF. Here the CDR3 DNA reads TGTGCCAGCAGTTTTGGGACACCGTACAATGAGCAGTTCTTC.

The V call is TRBV9, the J call TRBJ2-1; 10 bases match TRBD2. Trimming removed 0 bases from V and 0 bases from J; junction bases left unmatched: 12. Germline loops: CDR1 SGDLS, CDR2 YYNGEE. The CDR3 has 20 residues. Here the CDR3 DNA reads TGTGCCAGCAGCGTAGGGGTCGGTAGCGGGGGGATCAGCTCCTACAATGAGCAGTTCTTC. Its translation is CASSVGVGSGGISSYNEQFF.

This chain links TRBV29-1 with TRBJ2-3; D is tentatively TRBD1 or TRBD2 (6 bases each). Germline V gives CDR1 SQVTM, CDR2 ANQGSEA. V dropped 6 bases and J dropped 8 bases, with 21 bases sitting between them. The CDR3 totals 14 residues. CDR3 amino acids: CSVQGGTALGTQYF. DNA for the CDR3: TGCAGCGTCCAAGGGGGGACGGCTTTAGGTACGCAGTATTTT.

The chain has TRBV20-1 and TRBJ2-2; possibly TRBD1 or TRBD2 for D (6 bases each). Germline V gene sequence: CDR1 DFQATT, CDR2 SNEGSKA (reference sequence). The length of the CDR3 is 14 residues. Trimming left V 1 base short and J 7 bases short, with 13 bases between. In nucleotides, the CDR3 is TGCAGTGCTAGAGGGGGGGCCGACAGCGGGGAGCTGTTTTTT. Protein: CSARGGADSGELFF.

The table lists this clonotype with a few counts. The chain uses TRBV28 and TRBJ2-1, with D perhaps matching TRBD2 (5 bases). This CDR3 is built from 11 residues. V lost 2 bases and J 12 bases, leaving 8 bases between the germline ends. Germline V lookup: CDR1 MDHEN, CDR2 SYDVKM. The CDR3 spells CASSLLDWQFF. The CDR3 nucleotides are TGTGCCAGCAGTTTACTGGACTGGCAGTTCTTC.

This clonotype was seen only a few times. V is TRBV9 and J is TRBJ1-2, with TRBD1 matching 7 bases. V shed 4 bases and J 14 bases; nucleotides not matched to a gene: 11. The CDR3 is 12 residues long. Germline-derived CDR1 and CDR2 are SGDLS and YYNGEE. DNA for the CDR3: TGTGCCAGCAGCCCCGGGACAGCTCTATTTACCTTC. It translates to CASSPGTALFTF. Full variable domain (outside the CDR3, taken from reference TRBV9 and TRBJ1-2): DSGVTQTPKHLITATGQRVTLRCSPRSGDLSVYWYQQSLDQGLQFLIQYYNGEERAKGNILERFSAQQFPDLHSELNLSSLELGDSALYFCASSPGTALFTFGSGTRLTVV.

V usage is TRBV20-1 and J usage is TRBJ2-5, with D tentatively TRBD2 (7 bases). The V gene's germline CDR1 is DFQATT and CDR2 SNEGSKA (reference sequence). The ends were cut back, 5 bases at V and 5 bases at J, with 15 bases in the middle. There are 13 residues in the CDR3. CDR3 DNA: TGCAGTGCTCGACTAGGGGGGGGGGAGACCCAGTACTTC. It translates to CSARLGGGETQYF.

This clonotype was seen a few times. The gene calls are TRBV15 and TRBJ2-2; D gene unclear. The CDR3 is 15 amino acids. V was clipped by 3 bases and J by 4 bases, with 12 bases between them. Per the germline V gene, CDR1 is LNHNV and CDR2 is YYDKDF (reference sequence). The CDR3 region has the DNA TGTGCCACCAGCAGGATGAGTTTCGGCACCGGGGAGCTGTTTTTT. Its translation: CATSRMSFGTGELFF. Filled out from reference TRBV15 and TRBJ2-2, the complete variable domain reads DAMVIQNPRYQVTQFGKPVTLSCSQTLNHNVMYWYQQKSSQAPKLLFHYYDKDFNNEADTPDNFQSRRPNTSFCFLDIRSPGLGDTAMYLCATSRMSFGTGELFFGEGSRLTVL.

This clonotype was recorded many times. The J gene is TRBJ2-3, the V gene TRBV6-5, with unresolved D. CDR1 is MNHEY and CDR2 is SVGAGI in the germline V gene. Trimming cost V 0 bases and J 6 bases, with 4 bases left between them. The CDR3 is 12 residues long. The CDR3 region is CASSYSGDTQYF. DNA of the CDR3: TGTGCCAGCAGTTACTCCGGGGATACGCAGTATTTT.

This clonotype came up many times. The chain recombines TRBV6-4 with TRBJ2-3; D possibly corresponds to TRBD1 (6 bases). Looked up from germline, CDR1 is MRHNA and CDR2 is SNTAGT. V dropped 3 bases and J dropped 2 bases, with 9 bases sitting between them. The CDR3 has 14 amino acids. CDR3 sequence reads: CASSDGGHTDTQYF. The CDR3 DNA reads TGTGCCAGCAGTGATGGGGGCCACACAGATACGCAGTATTTT.

In this sample, this clonotype turned up many times. This rearrangement joins TRBV6-2 or TRBV6-3 to TRBJ2-1; D is possibly TRBD1 (7 bases). V was shortened by 4 bases and J by 5 bases, with 15 bases between the two germline ends. Germline CDR1 MNHEY, CDR2 SVGEGT. The CDR3 is 15 amino acids. The CDR3 sequence: CASSSRGVQNNEQFF. In DNA form, the CDR3 reads TGTGCCAGCAGTTCCAGGGGGGTTCAGAACAATGAGCAGTTCTTC.

This clonotype was seen at least ten times. The chain uses TRBV27 and TRBJ1-1; D possibly corresponds to TRBD1 (5 bases). Germline V gene lookup returns CDR1 MNHEY and CDR2 SMNVEV (reference sequence). V lost 5 bases and J 3 bases, leaving 10 bases between the germline ends. The CDR3 length is 13 residues. For the CDR3, the DNA is TGTGCCAGCAGTACGGACACCTACACTGAAGCTTTCTTT. Translated, it gives CASSTDTYTEAFF.

This clonotype was seen at least ten times. V is TRBV12-3 or TRBV12-4 and J is TRBJ1-5; D uncertain. The ends were cut back, 2 bases at V and 5 bases at J, with 4 bases in the middle. The CDR3 totals 12 residues. The CDR3 region is CASSLWDQPQHF. As DNA, the CDR3 is TGTGCCAGCAGTTTATGGGATCAGCCCCAGCATTTT.